This T cell receptor beta chain was sequenced for a study of blood T cell repertoires in COVID-19. In its sample, this clone was seen once. Authors' analysis steps: It was from reference gene primer amplification that nucleated cell counts were estimated. Using immunoSEQ multiplex PCR, the repertoire was profiled, and TCRdb retains in-frame clones only, with some absent. The D gene and trimming were derived from the DNA, and the V and J assignments and clone size from that table. The sample lists roughly 48,000 clones, approximately 93% occurring once. Trimming shortened V by 3 bases and J by 2 bases, and 8 bases separated the two germline ends. The CDR3 covers 14 residues. The V gene's germline CDR1 is LNHDA and CDR2 SQIVND (reference sequence).

The sequenced sample was peripheral blood. The TCR was taken from a man between 60 and 75 years old with COVID-19, enrolled during active disease. The chain combines TRBV19 with TRBJ1-3; no clear D. The CDR3 reads CASSISGAGNTIYF. DNA of the CDR3: TGTGCCAGTAGTATCTCCGGGGCTGGAAACACCATATATTTT.